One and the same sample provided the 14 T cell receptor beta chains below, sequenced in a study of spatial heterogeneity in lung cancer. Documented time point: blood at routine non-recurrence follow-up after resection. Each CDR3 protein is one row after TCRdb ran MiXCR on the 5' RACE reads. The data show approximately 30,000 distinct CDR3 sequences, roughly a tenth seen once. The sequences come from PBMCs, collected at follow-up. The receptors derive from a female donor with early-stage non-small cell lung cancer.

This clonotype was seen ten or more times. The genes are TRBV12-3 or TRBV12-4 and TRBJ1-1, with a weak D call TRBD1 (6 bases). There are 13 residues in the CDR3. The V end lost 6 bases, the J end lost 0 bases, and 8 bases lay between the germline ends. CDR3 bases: TGTGCCAGCAGGGACAGTATGAACACTGAAGCTTTCTTT. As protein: CASRDSMNTEAFF.

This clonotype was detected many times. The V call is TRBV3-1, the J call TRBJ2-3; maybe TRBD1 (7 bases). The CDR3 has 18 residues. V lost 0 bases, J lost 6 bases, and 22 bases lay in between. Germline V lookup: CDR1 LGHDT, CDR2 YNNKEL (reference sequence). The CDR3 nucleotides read TGTGCCAGCAGCCAAGATCCGACAGGGCCCGGCGGGGTGGATACGCAGTATTTT. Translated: CASSQDPTGPGGVDTQYF.

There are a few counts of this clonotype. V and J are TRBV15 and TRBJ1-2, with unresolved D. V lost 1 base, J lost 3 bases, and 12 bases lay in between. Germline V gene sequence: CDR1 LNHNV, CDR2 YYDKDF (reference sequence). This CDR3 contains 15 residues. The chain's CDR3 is CATSRALEVDYGYTF. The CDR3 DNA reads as TGTGCCACCAGCAGAGCTTTAGAGGTCGACTATGGCTACACCTTC.

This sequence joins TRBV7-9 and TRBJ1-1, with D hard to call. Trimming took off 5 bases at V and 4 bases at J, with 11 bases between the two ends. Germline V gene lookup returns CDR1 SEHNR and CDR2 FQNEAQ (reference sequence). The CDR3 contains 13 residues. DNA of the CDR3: TGTGCCAGCAGCCGAGAACCTGGCACTGAAGCTTTCTTT. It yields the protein CASSREPGTEAFF.

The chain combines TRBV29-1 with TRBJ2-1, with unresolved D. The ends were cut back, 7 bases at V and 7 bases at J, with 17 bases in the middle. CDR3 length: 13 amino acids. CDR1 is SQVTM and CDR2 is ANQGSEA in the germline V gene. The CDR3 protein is CSARDPARNEQFF. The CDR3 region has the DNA TGCAGCGCCCGAGACCCTGCCAGAAATGAGCAGTTCTTC.

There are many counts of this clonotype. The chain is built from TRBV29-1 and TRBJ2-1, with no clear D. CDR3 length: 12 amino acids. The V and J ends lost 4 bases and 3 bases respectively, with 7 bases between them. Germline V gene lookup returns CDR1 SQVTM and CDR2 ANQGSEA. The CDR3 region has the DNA TGCAGCGTTGGCGATAACTACAATGAGCAGTTCTTC. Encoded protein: CSVGDNYNEQFF.

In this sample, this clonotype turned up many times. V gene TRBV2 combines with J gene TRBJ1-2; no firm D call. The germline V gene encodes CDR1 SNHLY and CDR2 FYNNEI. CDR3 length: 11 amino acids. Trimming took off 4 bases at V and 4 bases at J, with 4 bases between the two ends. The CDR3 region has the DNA TGTGCCAGCAGTGTTGGCTATGGCTACACCTTC. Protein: CASSVGYGYTF. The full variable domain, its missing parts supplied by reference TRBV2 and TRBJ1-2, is EPEVTQTPSHQVTQMGQEVILRCVPISNHLYFYWYRQILGQKVEFLVSFYNNEISEKSEIFDDQFSVERPDGSNFTLKIRSTKLEDSAMYFCASSVGYGYTFGSGTRLTVV.

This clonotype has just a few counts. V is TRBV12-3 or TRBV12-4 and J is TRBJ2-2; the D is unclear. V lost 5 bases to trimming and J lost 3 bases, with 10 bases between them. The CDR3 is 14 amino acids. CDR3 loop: CASSPALYTGELFF. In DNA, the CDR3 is TGTGCCAGCAGTCCCGCGTTATACACCGGGGAGCTGTTTTTT.

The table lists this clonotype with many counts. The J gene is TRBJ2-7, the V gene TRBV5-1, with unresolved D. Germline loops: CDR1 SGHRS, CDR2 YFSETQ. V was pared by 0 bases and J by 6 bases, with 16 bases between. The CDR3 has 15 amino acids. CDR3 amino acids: CASSLAGYTLGEQYF. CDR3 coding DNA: TGCGCCAGCAGCTTGGCCGGCTATACCTTGGGCGAGCAGTACTTC.

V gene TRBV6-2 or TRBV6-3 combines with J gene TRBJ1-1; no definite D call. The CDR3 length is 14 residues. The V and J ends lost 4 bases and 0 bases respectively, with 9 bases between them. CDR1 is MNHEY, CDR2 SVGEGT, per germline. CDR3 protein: CASSLGGLNTEAFF. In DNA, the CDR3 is TGTGCCAGCAGTTTGGGAGGGTTGAACACTGAAGCTTTCTTT.

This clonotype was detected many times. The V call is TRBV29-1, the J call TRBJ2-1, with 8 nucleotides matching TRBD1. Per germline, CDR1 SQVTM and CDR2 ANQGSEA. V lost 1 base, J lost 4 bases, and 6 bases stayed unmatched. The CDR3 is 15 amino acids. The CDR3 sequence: CSVEGRDRIYNEQFF. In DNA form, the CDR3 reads TGCAGCGTTGAAGGACGGGACAGGATATACAATGAGCAGTTCTTC.

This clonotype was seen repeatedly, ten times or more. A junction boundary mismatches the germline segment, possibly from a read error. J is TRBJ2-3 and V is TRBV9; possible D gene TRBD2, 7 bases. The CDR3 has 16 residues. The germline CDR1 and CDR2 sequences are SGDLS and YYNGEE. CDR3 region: CASSEAPSGGTDTQYF. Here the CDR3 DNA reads TGTGCCAGCAGCGAGGCCCCATCGGGGGGCACGGATACGCAGTATTTT.

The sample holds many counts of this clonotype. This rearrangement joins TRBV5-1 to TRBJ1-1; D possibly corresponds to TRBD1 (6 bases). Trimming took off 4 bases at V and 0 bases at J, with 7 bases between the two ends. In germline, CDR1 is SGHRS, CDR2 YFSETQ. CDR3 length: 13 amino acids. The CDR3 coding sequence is TGCGCCAGCAGCGCAGGGGTGAACACTGAAGCTTTCTTT. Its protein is CASSAGVNTEAFF.

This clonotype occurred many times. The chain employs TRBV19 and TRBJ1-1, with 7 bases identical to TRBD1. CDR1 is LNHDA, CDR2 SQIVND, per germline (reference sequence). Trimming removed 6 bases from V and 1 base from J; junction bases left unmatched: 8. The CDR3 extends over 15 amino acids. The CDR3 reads CASSPGEGANTEAFF. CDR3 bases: TGTGCCAGTAGCCCGGGAGAGGGGGCGAACACTGAAGCTTTCTTT.